The TCR beta chain described here comes from a study of CD8+CD57+ T cells in acquired aplastic anemia. To note about this clonotype: One junction end disagrees with the germline gene, perhaps due to a read error.

For CDR3 and TCR beta VDJ profiling, genomic DNA was the template used. TCRdb reprocessed the reads with MiXCR, giving one entry per CDR3 protein. The sample shows hundreds of thousands of distinct CDR3 sequences, roughly 82% of them seen only once. Sequenced patients had shown CD8+CD57+ cell expansion by flow cytometry. This CDR3 is 14 amino acids long. The germline V gene has CDR1 SEHNR and CDR2 FQNEAQ (reference sequence). Sequencing input: sorted CD4+, CD8+, or CD8+CD57+ T cells (not recorded which) from PBMCs. The receptor comes from a human donor with aplastic anemia. The genes are TRBV7-9 and TRBJ2-3; 8 bases map to TRBD2. CDR3 coding DNA: TGTGCCAGCAGCTTTCCGGGAGGCCGCGGGAGGCATGATTTT. It is translated as CASSFPGGRGRHDF.